This TCR beta chain derives from a study of CD8 T cells in Susac syndrome. Study context: At the time their blood was drawn, patients with Susac syndrome were either therapy-naive, on corticosteroids (with some of them also receiving intravenous immunoglobulin), or on intravenous immunoglobulin alone. Regarding the study as a whole: Roughly 17 Susac-specific public clones were found in total CD8+ repertoires and five in CD8+ TEMRA repertoires.

Germline V CDR1 and CDR2: SGHRS, YFSETQ. Trimming took 4 bases from V and 5 from J, leaving 12 bases between them. CDR3 length: 13 amino acids. The authors reverse transcribed roughly 0.5 to 1 ug RNA with random hexamers. TCRdb re-called the immunoSEQ multiplex PCR reads with MiXCR, one entry per CDR3 protein. The sample includes more than 150,000 distinct CDR3 sequences, about 95% seen only once; the top ten take about 0.17%. As regards this clonotype: The antigen remains undetermined.

All included Susac syndrome patients satisfied recently defined diagnostic criteria for definite or probable disease. Negative isolation yielded CD8+ and CD4+ T cells; FACS enriched TEMRA cells. The TCR originated in a human donor with Susac syndrome. The source material was CD8+ T cells from PBMCs. The genes are TRBV5-1 and TRBJ1-2; no reliable D call. The CDR3 bases are TGCGCCAGCAGCCCATCGGCCGGTTATGGCTACACCTTC. Encoded protein: CASSPSAGYGYTF.